A selection of T cell receptor beta chains follows, all from one sample in a study of blood T cell repertoires in COVID-19. The assay was immunoSEQ multiplex PCR, and TCRdb's table has in-frame clones only and misses some. The sample has roughly 42,000 clones, roughly nine tenths seen once; the top ten hold over 0.3%. Sample: peripheral blood. The receptor set was obtained from a man aged 45-60 years with COVID-19, enrolled during active disease. CDR3s include the opening cysteine and the closing phenylalanine or tryptophan. Fields, in order: clone size, CDR3 length, J gene, V gene, D gene, CDR3 protein, CDR3 DNA. D genes are given only for firm matches. Some rows mark clone size as missing; the rest say once, few, many or name a class of expanded clone.

clone size: .
CDR3 length: 15
J gene: TRBJ1-5
V gene: TRBV7-8
D gene: TRBD1
CDR3 protein: CASSSQTGVDQPQHF
CDR3 DNA: TGTGCCAGCAGCTCCCAGACAGGGGTAGATCAGCCCCAGCATTTT

clone size: .
CDR3 length: 15
J gene: TRBJ1-4
V gene: TRBV5-1
D gene: .
CDR3 protein: CASSLARPTNEKLFF
CDR3 DNA: TGCGCCAGCAGCTTGGCCAGGCCAACTAATGAAAAACTGTTTTTT

clone size: .
CDR3 length: 14
J gene: TRBJ2-7
V gene: TRBV5-8
D gene: .
CDR3 protein: CASRIVQATYEQYF
CDR3 DNA: TGTGCCAGCAGAATAGTACAGGCGACCTACGAGCAGTACTTC

clone size: .
CDR3 length: 16
J gene: TRBJ2-3
V gene: TRBV18
D gene: .
CDR3 protein: CASSPYAASSTDTQYF
CDR3 DNA: TGTGCCAGCTCACCATACGCGGCCTCTAGCACAGATACGCAGTATTTT

clone size: .
CDR3 length: 14
J gene: TRBJ1-1
V gene: TRBV9
D gene: TRBD1
CDR3 protein: CASSMGQGATEAFF
CDR3 DNA: TGTGCCAGCAGCATGGGACAGGGGGCGACTGAAGCTTTCTTT

clone size: .
CDR3 length: 15
J gene: TRBJ2-3
V gene: TRBV29-1
D gene: TRBD2
CDR3 protein: CSVVGGIGGTDTQYF
CDR3 DNA: TGCAGCGTTGTCGGGGGGATTGGGGGCACAGATACGCAGTATTTT

clone size: few
CDR3 length: 17
J gene: TRBJ2-5
V gene: TRBV24-1
D gene: .
CDR3 protein: CATSPRYLRGGQETQYF
CDR3 DNA: TGTGCCACCAGTCCCCGTTACCTTAGGGGTGGACAAGAGACCCAGTACTTC

clone size: few
CDR3 length: 15
J gene: TRBJ2-7
V gene: TRBV7-9
D gene: TRBD1
CDR3 protein: CASSSSGWQGAQVNF
CDR3 DNA: TGTGCCAGCAGCTCCAGCGGGTGGCAGGGGGCGCAGGTGAACTTC

clone size: .
CDR3 length: 14
J gene: TRBJ2-2
V gene: TRBV6-2/TRBV6-3
D gene: .
CDR3 protein: CASIPRGPTGELFF
CDR3 DNA: TGTGCCAGCATCCCCAGGGGACCCACCGGGGAGCTGTTTTTT

clone size: .
CDR3 length: 14
J gene: TRBJ2-1
V gene: TRBV27
D gene: .
CDR3 protein: CASSFGVPYNEQFF
CDR3 DNA: TGTGCCAGCAGTTTTGGAGTTCCCTACAATGAGCAGTTCTTC

clone size: .
CDR3 length: 15
J gene: TRBJ2-1
V gene: TRBV7-8
D gene: TRBD2
CDR3 protein: CASSLLAGGYNEQFF
CDR3 DNA: TGTGCCAGCAGCCTACTGGCGGGAGGTTACAATGAGCAGTTCTTC

clone size: once
CDR3 length: 12
J gene: TRBJ1-2
V gene: TRBV7-9
D gene: TRBD1
CDR3 protein: CASSSTDRVHTF
CDR3 DNA: TGTGCCAGCAGCTCGACAGACAGGGTCCACACCTTC

clone size: .
CDR3 length: 17
J gene: TRBJ2-1
V gene: TRBV4-1
D gene: TRBD2
CDR3 protein: CASSLGLAGSSYNEQFF
CDR3 DNA: TGCGCCAGCAGCCTGGGACTAGCGGGGAGCTCCTACAATGAGCAGTTCTTC

clone size: .
CDR3 length: 15
J gene: TRBJ2-1
V gene: TRBV5-6
D gene: .
CDR3 protein: CASSFLQGEDNEQFF
CDR3 DNA: TGTGCCAGCAGCTTTCTGCAGGGTGAGGACAATGAGCAGTTCTTC

clone size: .
CDR3 length: 16
J gene: TRBJ2-1
V gene: TRBV6-6
D gene: .
CDR3 protein: CASSSALEGNYNEQFF
CDR3 DNA: TGTGCCAGCAGTTCGGCTCTGGAGGGGAACTACAATGAGCAGTTCTTC

clone size: .
CDR3 length: 14
J gene: TRBJ2-7
V gene: TRBV28
D gene: TRBD2
CDR3 protein: CASSLPSGSGVRYF
CDR3 DNA: TGTGCCAGCAGTTTACCTAGCGGGAGCGGTGTTAGGTACTTC

clone size: once
CDR3 length: 15
J gene: TRBJ1-2
V gene: TRBV6-6
D gene: TRBD1
CDR3 protein: CASSYSSQGANGYTF
CDR3 DNA: TGTGCCAGCAGTTACTCGAGCCAGGGGGCTAATGGCTACACCTTC

clone size: once
CDR3 length: 15
J gene: TRBJ1-3
V gene: TRBV6-5
D gene: .
CDR3 protein: CASSTGGTTGNTIYF
CDR3 DNA: TGTGCCAGCAGTACCGGGGGGACGACTGGAAACACCATATATTTT

clone size: .
CDR3 length: 13
J gene: TRBJ2-2
V gene: TRBV30
D gene: TRBD2
CDR3 protein: CAGGGFNTGELFF
CDR3 DNA: TGTGCTGGGGGGGGTTTTAACACCGGGGAGCTGTTTTTT

clone size: .
CDR3 length: 15
J gene: TRBJ2-7
V gene: TRBV4-1
D gene: TRBD2
CDR3 protein: CASSHLAGESYEQYF
CDR3 DNA: TGCGCCAGCAGCCACCTAGCGGGAGAAAGCTACGAGCAGTACTTC

clone size: .
CDR3 length: 14
J gene: TRBJ2-7
V gene: TRBV7-3
D gene: TRBD2
CDR3 protein: CASSAAAGAYEQYF
CDR3 DNA: TGTGCCAGCAGCGCGGCAGCGGGAGCCTACGAGCAGTACTTC

clone size: .
CDR3 length: 16
J gene: TRBJ2-1
V gene: TRBV7-9
D gene: .
CDR3 protein: CASSSKSVARSNEQFF
CDR3 DNA: TGTGCCAGCAGCTCAAAGTCGGTAGCTCGATCTAATGAGCAGTTCTTC

clone size: .
CDR3 length: 16
J gene: TRBJ2-5
V gene: TRBV7-3
D gene: TRBD1
CDR3 protein: CASSASPSGGRETQYF
CDR3 DNA: TGTGCCAGCAGCGCCTCCCCCTCAGGGGGCCGGGAGACCCAGTACTTC

clone size: .
CDR3 length: 13
J gene: TRBJ1-5
V gene: TRBV27
D gene: .
CDR3 protein: CASSWQVNQPQHF
CDR3 DNA: TGTGCCAGCAGTTGGCAGGTCAATCAGCCCCAGCATTTT

clone size: .
CDR3 length: 14
J gene: TRBJ1-1
V gene: TRBV25-1
D gene: .
CDR3 protein: CATSTSQGLTEAFF
CDR3 DNA: TGTGCCACCTCCACCTCGCAGGGACTCACTGAAGCTTTCTTT

clone size: .
CDR3 length: 13
J gene: TRBJ2-1
V gene: TRBV20-1
D gene: .
CDR3 protein: CSASRGKYNEQFF
CDR3 DNA: TGCAGTGCTAGTCGGGGAAAGTACAATGAGCAGTTCTTC

clone size: .
CDR3 length: 14
J gene: TRBJ1-4
V gene: TRBV19
D gene: .
CDR3 protein: CASSIQGMVEKLFF
CDR3 DNA: TGTGCCAGTAGTATTCAGGGTATGGTGGAAAAACTGTTTTTT

clone size: .
CDR3 length: 20
J gene: TRBJ2-1
V gene: TRBV4-1
D gene: TRBD2
CDR3 protein: CASSQLIGASGIGKIDEQFF
CDR3 DNA: TGCGCCAGCAGCCAACTTATCGGGGCTAGCGGGATCGGGAAAATCGATGAGCAGTTCTTC